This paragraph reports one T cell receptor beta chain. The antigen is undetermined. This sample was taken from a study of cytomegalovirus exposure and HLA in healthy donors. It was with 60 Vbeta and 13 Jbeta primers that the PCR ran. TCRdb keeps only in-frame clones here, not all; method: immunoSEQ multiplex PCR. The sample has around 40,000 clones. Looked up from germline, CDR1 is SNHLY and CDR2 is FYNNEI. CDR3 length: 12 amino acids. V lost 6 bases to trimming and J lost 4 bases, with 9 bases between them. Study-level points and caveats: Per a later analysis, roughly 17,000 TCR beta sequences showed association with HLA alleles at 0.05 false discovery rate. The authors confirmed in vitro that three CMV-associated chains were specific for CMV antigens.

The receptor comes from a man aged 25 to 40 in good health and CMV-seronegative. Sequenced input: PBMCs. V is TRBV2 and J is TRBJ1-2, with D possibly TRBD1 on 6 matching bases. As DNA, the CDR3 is TGTGCCAGCAGCAGGGGACCCTATGGCTACACCTTC. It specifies CASSRGPYGYTF.